This TCR beta chain is from a study of T cells after yellow fever vaccination (dated by TCRdb to the late 2010s). A note on the overall study: The SMART-Seq v4 Ultra Low Input RNA kit was used to prepare libraries from fractions with low cell numbers. Bulk TCR alpha and beta repertoires were sequenced longitudinally to track T-cell clones before and after primary and booster YFV17D yellow fever vaccination. Blood was collected at multiple timepoints before and after primary and secondary immunization, and bulk PBMC replicates and cell subsets were isolated. The cohort comprised two healthy male donors, one aged 18 to 30 and one aged 30 to 40 years.

The treatment or condition label for this specimen denotes: live attenuated yellow fever vaccine strain. PBMCs were isolated from peripheral blood using a standard Ficoll-Paque protocol. CD4 and CD8 T-cell fractions were isolated with Dynabeads CD4 and CD8 positive selection kits. TriZol was used to extract RNA from bulk PBMCs, from CD4 and CD8 fractions, and from dextramer-positive and dextramer-negative fractions. TCR cDNA was made using 5'RACE template switching, a step that added a universal primer site and unique molecular identifiers. Priming for cDNA synthesis came from both the TCR alpha and TCR beta constant segments. Library amplification involved two PCR steps, and the second step added sample barcodes and sequencing adapters. Sequencing of libraries was done on Illumina HiSeq 2500 (2x100 bp) or NovaSeq (2x150 bp). Per the original workflow: Demultiplexing of reads and collapsing into UMI consensus sequences were performed with MIGEC, and V(D)J alignment was carried out with MiXCR. Vaccine-responding clonotypes were defined with edgeR using replicate PBMC samples, requiring FDR below 0.01 and a log2 fold change above 5 up to day 15. Bulk clonotypes were assigned CD4 or CD8 identity according to which sequenced CD4 or CD8 repertoire held them at higher abundance. TCRdb applied fastp at Q25 and MiXCR to the public reads, then kept only in-frame beta chains. Merged by CDR3 protein, the rows form single entries marked with the most common genes and DNA. TCRdb, not the authors, supplied the V and J calls. The sample yields under 200,000 distinct CDR3 sequences; 5.5% to 7.5% were counted once. The ten most abundant clones make up approximately 2.5% of the sample.

This clonotype was seen at least ten times. Its antigen is still unknown. No base qualities exist here, and no much larger clone lies one base off it. The paper's findings and limits, for the study overall: After the booster, most clones that had expanded after primary vaccination were detected again (approximately 95% of CD4 and around 88% of CD8), suggesting broad maintenance of memory. The secondary T-cell response was found to be weaker but faster than the primary response, with a peak reached on day 5 rather than on day 15. Because abundant contaminating clonotypes from the bulk population could be contained in FACS-sorted repertoires, computational filtering was required. A small fraction of clonotypes showed up in both the CD4 and CD8 compartments, probably as a result of convergent recombination. Because the study included only two donors, the extent to which the findings can be generalized is limited.

The sequence was collected from a man in his late teens or twenties who received the YFV17D yellow fever vaccine. Sequenced material: CD4+ T cells sorted from PBMCs, taken 5 days after the first yellow fever vaccination.

The CDR3 region: CATARENTEAFF. In nucleotide form, the sequence is TGTGCCACGGCGAGGGAGAACACTGAAGCTTTCTTT. The rearranged chain carries TRBV24-1 and TRBJ1-1; the D gene is unclear. Cut back by 10 bases and 1 base, the V and J ends lie 9 bases apart. Based on the germline V gene, the CDR1 and CDR2 sequences are KGHDR and SFDVKD. The CDR3 sequence holds 12 residues, the cysteine and phenylalanine included. Here the CDR3 DNA is all that survives: 36 bases in frame from base 1.